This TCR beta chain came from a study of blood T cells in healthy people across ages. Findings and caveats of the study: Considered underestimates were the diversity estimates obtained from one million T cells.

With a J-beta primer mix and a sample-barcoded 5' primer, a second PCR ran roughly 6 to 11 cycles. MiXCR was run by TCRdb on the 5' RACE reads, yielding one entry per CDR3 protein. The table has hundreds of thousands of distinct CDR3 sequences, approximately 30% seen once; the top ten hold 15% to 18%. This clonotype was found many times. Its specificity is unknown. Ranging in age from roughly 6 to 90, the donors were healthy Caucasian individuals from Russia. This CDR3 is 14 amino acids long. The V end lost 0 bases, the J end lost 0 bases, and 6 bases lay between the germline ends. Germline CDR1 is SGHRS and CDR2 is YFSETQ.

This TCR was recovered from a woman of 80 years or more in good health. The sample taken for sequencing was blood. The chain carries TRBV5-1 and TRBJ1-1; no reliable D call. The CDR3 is CASSLASVNTEAFF. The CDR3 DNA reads TGCGCCAGCAGCTTGGCTTCAGTGAACACTGAAGCTTTCTTT.